This T cell receptor (beta chain) originates from a study of neurological immune-mediated disorders. The germline CDR1 and CDR2 sequences are GTSNPN and SVGIG (reference sequence). The CDR3 loop spans 14 amino acids. With 1 base removed from V and 7 bases from J, the gap between germline ends came to 14 bases. This clonotype was recorded many times. TCRdb re-called the 5' RACE reads with MiXCR, one entry per CDR3 protein. The sample lists about 55,000 distinct CDR3 sequences, about 4.1% seen once, with roughly 7.1% in the top ten. The chain has TRBV30 and TRBJ2-1, with D tentatively TRBD1 or TRBD2 (5 bases each). Sample: PBMCs. This sequence was found in a man aged 60 to 75 with multiple sclerosis. CDR3 sequence reads: CAWSEGLPGNEQFF. DNA for the CDR3: TGTGCCTGGAGTGAGGGGCTCCCGGGGAATGAGCAGTTCTTC.